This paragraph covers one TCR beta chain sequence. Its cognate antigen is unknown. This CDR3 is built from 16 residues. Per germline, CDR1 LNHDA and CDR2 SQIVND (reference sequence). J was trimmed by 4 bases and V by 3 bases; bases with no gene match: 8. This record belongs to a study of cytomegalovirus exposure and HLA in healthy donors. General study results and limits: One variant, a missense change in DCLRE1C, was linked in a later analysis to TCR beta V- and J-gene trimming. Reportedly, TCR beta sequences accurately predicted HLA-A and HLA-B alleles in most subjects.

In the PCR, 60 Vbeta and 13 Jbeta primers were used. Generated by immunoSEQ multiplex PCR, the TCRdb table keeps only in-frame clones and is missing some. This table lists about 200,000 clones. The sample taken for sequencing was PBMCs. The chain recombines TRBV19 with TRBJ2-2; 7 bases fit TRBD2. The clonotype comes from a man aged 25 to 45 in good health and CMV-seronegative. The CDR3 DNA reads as TGTGCCAGTAGTATGGGGGTTACTAGCGCCACCGGGGAGCTGTTTTTT. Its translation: CASSMGVTSATGELFF.